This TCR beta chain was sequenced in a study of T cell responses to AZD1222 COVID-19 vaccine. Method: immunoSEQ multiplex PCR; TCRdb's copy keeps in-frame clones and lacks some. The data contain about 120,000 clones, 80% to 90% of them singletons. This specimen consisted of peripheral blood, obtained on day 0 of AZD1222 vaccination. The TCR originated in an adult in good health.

The CDR3 loop reads CASNIQHSSGNTIYF. Written as DNA, the CDR3 is TGTGCCAGCAATATACAGCATAGCTCTGGAAACACCATATATTTT. The chain is built from TRBV28 and TRBJ1-3; D gene ambiguous. Trimming removed 7 bases from V and 0 bases from J, with 13 bases in between. Germline V lookup: CDR1 MDHEN, CDR2 SYDVKM. This CDR3 region has 15 residues.